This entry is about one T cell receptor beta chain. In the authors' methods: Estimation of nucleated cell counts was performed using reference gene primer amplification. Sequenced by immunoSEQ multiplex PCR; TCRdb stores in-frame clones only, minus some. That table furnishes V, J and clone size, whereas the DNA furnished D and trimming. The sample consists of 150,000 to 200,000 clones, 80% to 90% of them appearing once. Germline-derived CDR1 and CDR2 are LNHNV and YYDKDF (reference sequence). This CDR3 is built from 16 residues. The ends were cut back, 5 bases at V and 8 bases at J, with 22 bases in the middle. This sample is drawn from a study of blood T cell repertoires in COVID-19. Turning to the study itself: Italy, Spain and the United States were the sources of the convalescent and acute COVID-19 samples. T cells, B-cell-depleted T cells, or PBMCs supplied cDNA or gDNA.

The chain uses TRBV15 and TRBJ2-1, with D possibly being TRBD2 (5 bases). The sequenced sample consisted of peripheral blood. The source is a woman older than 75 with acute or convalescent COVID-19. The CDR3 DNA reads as TGTGCCACCAGCTCAGGCTCAGCGGAAAATCGGGATGAGCAGTTCTTC. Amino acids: CATSSGSAENRDEQFF.